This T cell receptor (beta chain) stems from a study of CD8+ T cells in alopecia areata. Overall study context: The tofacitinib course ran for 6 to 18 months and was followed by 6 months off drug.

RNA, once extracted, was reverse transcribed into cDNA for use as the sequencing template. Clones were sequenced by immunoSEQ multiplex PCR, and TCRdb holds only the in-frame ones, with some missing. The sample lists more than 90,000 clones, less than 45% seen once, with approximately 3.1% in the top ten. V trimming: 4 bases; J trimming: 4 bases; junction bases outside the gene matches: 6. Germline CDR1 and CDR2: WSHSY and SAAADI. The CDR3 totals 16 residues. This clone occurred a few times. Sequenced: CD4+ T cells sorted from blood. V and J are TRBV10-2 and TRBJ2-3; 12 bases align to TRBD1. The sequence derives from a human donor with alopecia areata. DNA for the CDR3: TGCGCCAGCAGTGCCGGGACAGGGGGCTATCCAGATACGCAGTATTTT. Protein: CASSAGTGGYPDTQYF.